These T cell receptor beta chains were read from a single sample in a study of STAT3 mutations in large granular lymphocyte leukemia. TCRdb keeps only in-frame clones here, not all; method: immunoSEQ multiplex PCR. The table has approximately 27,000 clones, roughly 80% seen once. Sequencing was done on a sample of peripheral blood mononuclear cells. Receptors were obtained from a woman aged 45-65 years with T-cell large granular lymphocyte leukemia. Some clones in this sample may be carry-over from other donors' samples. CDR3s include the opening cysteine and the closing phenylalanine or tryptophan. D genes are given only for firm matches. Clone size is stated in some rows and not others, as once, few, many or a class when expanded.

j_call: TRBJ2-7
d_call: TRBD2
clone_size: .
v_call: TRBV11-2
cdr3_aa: CASSISGTSSSEQYF
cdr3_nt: TGTGCCAGCAGCATTTCCGGGACTAGCTCCTCCGAGCAGTACTTC

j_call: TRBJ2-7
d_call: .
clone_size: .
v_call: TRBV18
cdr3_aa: CASSPQGIGFSHEQYF
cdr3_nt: TGTGCCAGCTCACCACAAGGGATTGGGTTTTCCCACGAGCAGTACTTC

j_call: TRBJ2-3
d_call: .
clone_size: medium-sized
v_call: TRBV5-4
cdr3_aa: CASSLDRRTQYF
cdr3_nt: TGTGCCAGCAGCTTGGATCGGAGGACGCAGTATTTT

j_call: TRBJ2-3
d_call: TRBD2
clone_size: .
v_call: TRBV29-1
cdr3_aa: CSVGGTSGRAWADTQYF
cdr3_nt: TGCAGCGTTGGGGGGACTAGCGGGAGGGCCTGGGCAGATACGCAGTATTTT

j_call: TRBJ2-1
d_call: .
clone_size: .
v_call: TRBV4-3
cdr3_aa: CASSQGWARGSYNEQFF
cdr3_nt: TGCGCCAGCAGCCAAGGGTGGGCTCGGGGGTCCTACAATGAGCAGTTCTTC

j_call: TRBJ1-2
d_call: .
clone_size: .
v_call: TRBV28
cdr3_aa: CASGQPDQDGYTF
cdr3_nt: TGTGCCAGCGGGCAGCCCGACCAGGATGGCTACACCTTC

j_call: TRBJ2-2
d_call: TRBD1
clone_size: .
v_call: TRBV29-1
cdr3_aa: CSASRTGDTGELFF
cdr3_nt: TGCAGCGCCTCCAGGACAGGGGACACCGGGGAGCTGTTTTTT

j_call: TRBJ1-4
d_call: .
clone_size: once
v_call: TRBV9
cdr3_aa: CASSPGATNEKLFF
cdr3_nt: TGTGCCAGCAGCCCCGGGGCAACTAATGAAAAACTGTTTTTT

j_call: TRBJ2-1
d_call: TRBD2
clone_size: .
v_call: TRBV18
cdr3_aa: CASSRVTSVDNEQFF
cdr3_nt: TGTGCCAGCTCACGGGTGACTAGCGTTGACAATGAGCAGTTCTTC

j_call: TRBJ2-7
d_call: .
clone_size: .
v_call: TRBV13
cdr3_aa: CASSHRGGPREQYF
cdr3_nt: TGTGCCAGCAGTCACAGGGGGGGCCCTAGGGAGCAGTACTTC

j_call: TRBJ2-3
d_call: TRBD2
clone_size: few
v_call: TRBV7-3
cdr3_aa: CASSLTTSGGDTQYF
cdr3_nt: TGTGCCAGCAGCTTAACAACTAGCGGGGGAGATACGCAGTATTTT

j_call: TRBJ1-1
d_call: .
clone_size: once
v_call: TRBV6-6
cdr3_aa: CASSLGLNTEAFF
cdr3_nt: TGTGCCAGCAGTCTCGGATTGAACACTGAAGCTTTCTTT

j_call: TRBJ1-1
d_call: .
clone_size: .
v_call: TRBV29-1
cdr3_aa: CSVRGWVNTEAFF
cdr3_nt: TGCAGCGTCAGGGGATGGGTGAACACTGAAGCTTTCTTT

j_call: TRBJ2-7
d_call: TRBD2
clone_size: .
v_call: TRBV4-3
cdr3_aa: CASSLRTSAAYEQYF
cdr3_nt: TGCGCCAGCAGCCTTCGGACTAGCGCGGCCTACGAGCAGTACTTC

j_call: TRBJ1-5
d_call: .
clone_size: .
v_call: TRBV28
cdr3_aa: CASSSLLGPTNQPQHF
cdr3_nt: TGTGCCAGCAGTTCGCTACTGGGACCGACAAATCAGCCCCAGCATTTT

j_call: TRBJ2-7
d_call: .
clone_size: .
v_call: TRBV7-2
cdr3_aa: CASSLDSSREQYF
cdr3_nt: TGTGCCAGCAGCTTAGACTCCTCTCGCGAGCAGTACTTC

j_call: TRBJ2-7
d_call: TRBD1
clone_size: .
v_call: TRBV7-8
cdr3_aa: CASSLRDSSYEQYF
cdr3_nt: TGTGCCAGCAGCCTCCGGGACAGCTCCTACGAGCAGTACTTC

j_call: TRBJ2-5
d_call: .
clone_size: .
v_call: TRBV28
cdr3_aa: CASSFGTNQETQYF
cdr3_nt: TGTGCCAGCAGTTTCGGTACCAACCAAGAGACCCAGTACTTC

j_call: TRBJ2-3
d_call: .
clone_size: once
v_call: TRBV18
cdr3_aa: CASSPPESTDTQYF
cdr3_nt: TGTGCCAGCTCACCCCCGGAATCCACAGATACGCAGTATTTT

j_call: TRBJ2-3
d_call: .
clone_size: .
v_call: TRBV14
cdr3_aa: CASSQEDPRTDTQYF
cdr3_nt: TGTGCCAGCAGCCAAGAGGACCCTAGAACAGATACGCAGTATTTT

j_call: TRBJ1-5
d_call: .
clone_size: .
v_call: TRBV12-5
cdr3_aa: CASGFGRKNNQPQHF
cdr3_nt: TGTGCTAGTGGTTTCGGGCGGAAAAACAATCAGCCCCAGCATTTT

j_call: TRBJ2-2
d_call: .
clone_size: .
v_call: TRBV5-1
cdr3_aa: CASSFSGNTGELFF
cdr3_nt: TGCGCCAGCAGCTTTAGCGGGAACACCGGGGAGCTGTTTTTT

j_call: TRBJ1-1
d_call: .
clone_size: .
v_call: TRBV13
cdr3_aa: CASSLASGMEAFF
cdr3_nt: TGTGCCAGCAGCTTAGCTTCAGGAATGGAAGCTTTCTTT

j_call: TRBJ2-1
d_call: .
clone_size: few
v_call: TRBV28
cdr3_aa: CASSLEQFYNEQFF
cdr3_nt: TGTGCCAGCAGTTTGGAACAGTTCTACAATGAGCAGTTCTTC

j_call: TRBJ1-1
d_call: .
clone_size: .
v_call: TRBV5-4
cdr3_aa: CASSPPLVTEAFF
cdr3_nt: TGTGCCAGCAGCCCCCCTTTAGTCACTGAAGCTTTCTTT

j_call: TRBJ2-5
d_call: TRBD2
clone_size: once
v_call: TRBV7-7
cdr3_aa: CASSLGSGGETQYF
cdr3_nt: TGTGCTAGCAGCTTGGGGTCGGGAGGAGAGACCCAGTACTTC

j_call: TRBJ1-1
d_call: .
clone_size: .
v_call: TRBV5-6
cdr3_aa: CASSLEWQGSEAFF
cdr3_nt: TGTGCCAGCAGCTTGGAGTGGCAGGGTAGCGAAGCTTTCTTT

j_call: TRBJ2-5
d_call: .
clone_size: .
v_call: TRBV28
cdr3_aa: CASSFGIAEYQETQYF
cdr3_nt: TGTGCCAGCAGTTTCGGGATAGCGGAGTACCAAGAGACCCAGTACTTC

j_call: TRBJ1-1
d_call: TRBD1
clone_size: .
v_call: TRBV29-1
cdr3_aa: CSVKPQTGAGTEAFF
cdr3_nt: TGCAGCGTTAAACCCCAGACAGGGGCAGGTACTGAAGCTTTCTTT

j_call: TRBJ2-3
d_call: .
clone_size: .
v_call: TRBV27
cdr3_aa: CASSQWGLIPDTQYF
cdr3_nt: TGTGCCAGCAGTCAATGGGGGCTCATCCCAGATACGCAGTATTTT

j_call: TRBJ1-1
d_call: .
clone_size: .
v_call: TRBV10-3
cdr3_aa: CATATATSEAFF
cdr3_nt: TGTGCCACGGCGACAGCTACCTCTGAAGCTTTCTTT

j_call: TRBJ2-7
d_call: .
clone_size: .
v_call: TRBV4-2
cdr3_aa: CASSQAYGNGEQYF
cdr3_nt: TGTGCCAGCAGCCAAGCTTACGGGAATGGCGAGCAGTACTTC

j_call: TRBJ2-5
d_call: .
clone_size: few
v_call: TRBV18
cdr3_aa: CASSPTGPETQYF
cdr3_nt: TGTGCCAGCTCACCCACGGGACCAGAGACCCAGTACTTC

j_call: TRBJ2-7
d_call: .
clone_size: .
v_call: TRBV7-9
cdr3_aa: CASSPGNSPLYEQYF
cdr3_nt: TGTGCCAGCAGCCCGGGAAATAGCCCCCTCTACGAGCAGTACTTC

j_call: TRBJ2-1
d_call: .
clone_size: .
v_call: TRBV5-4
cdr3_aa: CASSLMGNPFKPFF
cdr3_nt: TGTGCCAGCAGCTTGATGGGTAACCCCTTCAAGCCGTTCTTC

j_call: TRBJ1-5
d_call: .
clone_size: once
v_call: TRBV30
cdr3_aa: CAWSVRPRTFGQPQHF
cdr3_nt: TGTGCCTGGAGTGTTAGACCCAGAACCTTTGGGCAGCCCCAGCATTTT

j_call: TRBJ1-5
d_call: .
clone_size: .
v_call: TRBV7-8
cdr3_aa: CASSLLPDVNQPQHF
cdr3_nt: TGTGCCAGCAGCCTTCTCCCCGACGTTAATCAGCCCCAGCATTTT

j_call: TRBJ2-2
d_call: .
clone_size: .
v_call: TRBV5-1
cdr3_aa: CASSLQGDTGELFF
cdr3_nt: TGCGCCAGCAGCTTGCAGGGAGACACCGGGGAGCTGTTTTTT

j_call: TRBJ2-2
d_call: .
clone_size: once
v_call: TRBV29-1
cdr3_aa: CSVRELITGELFF
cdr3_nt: TGCAGCGTCCGGGAGTTGATCACCGGGGAGCTGTTTTTT

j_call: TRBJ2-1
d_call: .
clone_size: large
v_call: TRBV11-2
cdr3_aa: CASSLASISYNEQFF
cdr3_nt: TGTGCCAGCAGCTTAGCTAGTATCTCCTACAATGAGCAGTTCTTC

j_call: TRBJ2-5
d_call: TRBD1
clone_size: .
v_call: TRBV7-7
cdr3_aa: CASSRTGGIETQYF
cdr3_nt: TGTGCTAGCAGCCGGACAGGGGGCATAGAGACCCAGTACTTC

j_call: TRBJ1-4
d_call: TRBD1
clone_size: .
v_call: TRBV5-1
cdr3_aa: CASSPLGTATNEKLFF
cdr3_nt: TGCGCCAGCAGCCCCCTCGGGACAGCAACTAATGAAAAACTGTTTTTT

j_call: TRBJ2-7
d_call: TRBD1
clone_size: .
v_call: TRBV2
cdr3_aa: CARDRGGNEQYF
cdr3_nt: TGTGCCAGAGACAGGGGGGGGAACGAGCAGTACTTC

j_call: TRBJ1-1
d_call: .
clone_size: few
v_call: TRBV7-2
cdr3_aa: CASSFGGGNTEAFF
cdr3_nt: TGTGCCAGCAGCTTCGGGGGTGGGAACACTGAAGCTTTCTTT

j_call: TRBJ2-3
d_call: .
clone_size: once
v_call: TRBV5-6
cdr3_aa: CASSLLSGATDTQYF
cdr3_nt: TGTGCCAGCAGCTTACTGAGCGGAGCCACAGATACGCAGTATTTT

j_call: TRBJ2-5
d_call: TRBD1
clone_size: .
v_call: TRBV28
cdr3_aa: CATIINRGRKETQYF
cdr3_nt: TGTGCCACCATCATTAATAGGGGGCGGAAAGAGACCCAGTACTTC

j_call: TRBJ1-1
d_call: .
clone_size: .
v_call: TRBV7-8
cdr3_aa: CASSLRGGFEAFF
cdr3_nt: TGTGCCAGCAGCTTAAGGGGGGGCTTTGAAGCTTTCTTT

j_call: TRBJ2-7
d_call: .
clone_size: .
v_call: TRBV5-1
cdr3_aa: CASSWSNIGRSYEQYF
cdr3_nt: TGCGCCAGCAGCTGGAGTAATATTGGACGCTCCTACGAGCAGTACTTC

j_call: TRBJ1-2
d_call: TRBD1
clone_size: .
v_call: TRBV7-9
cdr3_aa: CASSSIQGAGGYTF
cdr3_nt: TGTGCCAGCAGTTCCATACAGGGGGCAGGCGGCTACACCTTC

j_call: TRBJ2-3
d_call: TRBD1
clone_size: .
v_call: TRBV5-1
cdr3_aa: CASSRQGTSTDTQYF
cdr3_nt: TGCGCCAGCAGCAGACAGGGTACTAGCACAGATACGCAGTATTTT

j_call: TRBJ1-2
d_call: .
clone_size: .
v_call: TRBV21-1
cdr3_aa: CASSKSPRSMSDGYTF
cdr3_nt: TGTGCCAGCAGCAAAAGCCCGCGGAGTATGTCTGATGGCTACACCTTC

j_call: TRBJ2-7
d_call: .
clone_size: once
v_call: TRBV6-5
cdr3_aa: CASSHGAGLYEQYF
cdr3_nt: TGTGCCAGCAGTCACGGAGCTGGACTATACGAGCAGTACTTC

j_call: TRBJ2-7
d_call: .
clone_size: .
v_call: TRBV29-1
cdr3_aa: CSASGSTSYEQYF
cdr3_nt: TGCAGCGCCTCCGGGTCCACATCCTACGAGCAGTACTTC

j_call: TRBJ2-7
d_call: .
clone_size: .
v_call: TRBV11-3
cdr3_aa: CASSPRSQVEQYF
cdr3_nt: TGTGCCAGCAGCCCGCGGTCCCAGGTCGAGCAGTACTTC